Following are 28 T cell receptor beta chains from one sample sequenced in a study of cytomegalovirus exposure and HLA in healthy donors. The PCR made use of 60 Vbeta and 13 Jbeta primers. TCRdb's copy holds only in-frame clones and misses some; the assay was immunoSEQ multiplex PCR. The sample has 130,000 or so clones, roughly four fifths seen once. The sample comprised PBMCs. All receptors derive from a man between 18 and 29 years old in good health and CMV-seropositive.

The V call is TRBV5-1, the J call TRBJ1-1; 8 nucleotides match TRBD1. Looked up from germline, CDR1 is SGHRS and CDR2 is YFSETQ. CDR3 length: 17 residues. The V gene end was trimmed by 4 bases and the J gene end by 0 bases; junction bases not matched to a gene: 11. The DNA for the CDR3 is TGCGCCAGCAGCGCCACCGGGACAGGCTCTATGAACACTGAAGCTTTCTTT. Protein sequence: CASSATGTGSMNTEAFF.

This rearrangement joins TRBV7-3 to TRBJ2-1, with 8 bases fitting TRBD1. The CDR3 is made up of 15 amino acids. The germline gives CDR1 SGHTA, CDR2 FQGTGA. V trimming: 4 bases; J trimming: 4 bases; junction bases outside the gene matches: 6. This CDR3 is CASSSRTGIYNEQFF. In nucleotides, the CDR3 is TGTGCCAGCAGCTCTCGGACAGGGATTTACAATGAGCAGTTCTTC.

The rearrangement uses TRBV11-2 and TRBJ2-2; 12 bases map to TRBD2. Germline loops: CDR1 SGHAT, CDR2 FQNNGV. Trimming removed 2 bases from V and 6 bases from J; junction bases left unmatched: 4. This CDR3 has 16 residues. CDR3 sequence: CASSLSGLAGPGELFF. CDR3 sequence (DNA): TGTGCCAGCAGCTTAAGCGGACTAGCGGGACCCGGGGAGCTGTTTTTT.

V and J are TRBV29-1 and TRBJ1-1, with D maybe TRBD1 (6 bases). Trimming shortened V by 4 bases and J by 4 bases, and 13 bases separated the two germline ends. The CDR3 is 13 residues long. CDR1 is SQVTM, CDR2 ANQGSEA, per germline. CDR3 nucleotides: TGCAGCGTTGTAGAGGACAGCTTCACTGAAGCTTTCTTT. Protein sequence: CSVVEDSFTEAFF.

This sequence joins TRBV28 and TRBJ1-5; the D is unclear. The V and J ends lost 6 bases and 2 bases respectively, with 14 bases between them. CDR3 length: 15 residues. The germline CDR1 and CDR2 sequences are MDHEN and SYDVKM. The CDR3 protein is CASRSGLSGNQPQHF. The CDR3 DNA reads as TGTGCCAGCAGATCGGGTCTGAGCGGCAATCAGCCCCAGCATTTT. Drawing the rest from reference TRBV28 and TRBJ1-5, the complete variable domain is DVKVTQSSRYLVKRTGEKVFLECVQDMDHENMFWYRQDPGLGLRLIYFSYDVKMKEKGDIPEGYSVSREKKERFSLILESASTNQTSMYLCASRSGLSGNQPQHFGDGTRLSIL.

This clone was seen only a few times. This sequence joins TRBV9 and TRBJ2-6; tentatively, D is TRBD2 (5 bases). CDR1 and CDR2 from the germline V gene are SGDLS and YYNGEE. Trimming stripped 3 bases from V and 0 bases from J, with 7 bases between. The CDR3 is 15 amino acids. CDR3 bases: TGTGCCAGCAGCGCCGGGGACTCTGGGGCCAACGTCCTGACTTTC. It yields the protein CASSAGDSGANVLTF.

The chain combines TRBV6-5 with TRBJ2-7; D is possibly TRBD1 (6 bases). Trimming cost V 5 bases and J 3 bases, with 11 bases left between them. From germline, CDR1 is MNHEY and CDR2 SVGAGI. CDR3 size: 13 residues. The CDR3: CASSPSDSYEQYF. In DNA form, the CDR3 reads TGTGCCAGCAGTCCTTCGGACAGCTACGAGCAGTACTTC.

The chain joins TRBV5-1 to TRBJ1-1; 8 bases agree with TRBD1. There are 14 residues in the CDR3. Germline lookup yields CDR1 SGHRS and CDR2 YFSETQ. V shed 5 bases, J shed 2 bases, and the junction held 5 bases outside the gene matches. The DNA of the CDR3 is TGCGCCAGCAGTTTACAGGGGGGCAACACTGAAGCTTTCTTT. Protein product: CASSLQGGNTEAFF.

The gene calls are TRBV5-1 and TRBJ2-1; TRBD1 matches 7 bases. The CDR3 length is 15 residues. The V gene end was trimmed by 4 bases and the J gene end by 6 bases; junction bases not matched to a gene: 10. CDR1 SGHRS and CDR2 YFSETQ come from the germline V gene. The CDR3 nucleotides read TGCGCCAGCAGCAGATTACAGGGGAATGGCAATGAGCAGTTCTTC. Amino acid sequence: CASSRLQGNGNEQFF.

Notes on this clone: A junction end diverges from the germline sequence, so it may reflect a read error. The CDR3 DNA reads TGTTCCAGCAGCTTTAACCAGGGTAGTTATGGCTACACCTTC. Its protein is CSSSFNQGSYGYTF. This chain uses TRBV7-9 with TRBJ1-2; a possible D gene is TRBD1 (5 bases). This CDR3 is built from 14 residues. Germline V gene data show CDR1 as SEHNR and CDR2 as FQNEAQ (reference sequence).

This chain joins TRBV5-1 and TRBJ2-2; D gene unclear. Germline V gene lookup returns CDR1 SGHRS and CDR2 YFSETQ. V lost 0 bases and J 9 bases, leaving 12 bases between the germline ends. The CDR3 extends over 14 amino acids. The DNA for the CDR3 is TGCGCCAGCAGCTTGGAGTACGATGGCCGGGAGCTGTTTTTT. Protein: CASSLEYDGRELFF. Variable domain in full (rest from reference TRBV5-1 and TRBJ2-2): KAGVTQTPRYLIKTRGQQVTLSCSPISGHRSVSWYQQTPGQGLQFLFEYFSETQRNKGNFPGRFSGRQFSNSRSEMNVSTLELGDSALYLCASSLEYDGRELFFGEGSRLTVL.

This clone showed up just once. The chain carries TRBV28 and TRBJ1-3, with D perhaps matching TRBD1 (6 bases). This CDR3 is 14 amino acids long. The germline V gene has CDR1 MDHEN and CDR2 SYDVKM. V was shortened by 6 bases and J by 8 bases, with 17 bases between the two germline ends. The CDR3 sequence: CASRHELTGYTIYF. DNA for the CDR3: TGTGCCAGCAGGCACGAATTGACAGGTTACACCATATATTTT.

As DNA, the CDR3 is TGTGCCAGCAGTCCAACTAGCGGGACCCCTCGGAACGAGCAGTACTTC. Its translation is CASSPTSGTPRNEQYF. V gene TRBV7-6 combines with J gene TRBJ2-7; TRBD2 matches at 10 bases. Germline CDR1 SGHVS, CDR2 FNYEAQ. The ends lost 6 bases at V and 5 bases at J; junction bases unmatched: 13. The CDR3 runs to 16 residues.

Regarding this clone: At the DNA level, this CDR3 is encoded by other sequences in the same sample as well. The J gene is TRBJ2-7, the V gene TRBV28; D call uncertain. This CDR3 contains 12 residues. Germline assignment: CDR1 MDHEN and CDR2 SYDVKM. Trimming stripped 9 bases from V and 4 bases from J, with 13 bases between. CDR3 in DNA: TGTGCCAGTAGTGCCCTATCTTACGAGCAGTACTTC. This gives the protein CASSALSYEQYF.

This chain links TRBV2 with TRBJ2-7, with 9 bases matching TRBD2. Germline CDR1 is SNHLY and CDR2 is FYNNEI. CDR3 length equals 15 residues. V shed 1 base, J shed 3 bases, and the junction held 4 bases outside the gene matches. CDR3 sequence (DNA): TGTGCCAGCAGTGAAGGTAGCGGGAGATTCTACGAGCAGTACTTC. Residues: CASSEGSGRFYEQYF.

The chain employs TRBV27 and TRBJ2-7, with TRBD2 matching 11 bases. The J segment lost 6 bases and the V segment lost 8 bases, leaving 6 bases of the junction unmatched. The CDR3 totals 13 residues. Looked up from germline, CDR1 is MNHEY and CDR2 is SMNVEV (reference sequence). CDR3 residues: CASSTGTSGEQYF. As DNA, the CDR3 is TGTGCCAGCTCGACCGGGACTAGCGGCGAGCAGTACTTC.

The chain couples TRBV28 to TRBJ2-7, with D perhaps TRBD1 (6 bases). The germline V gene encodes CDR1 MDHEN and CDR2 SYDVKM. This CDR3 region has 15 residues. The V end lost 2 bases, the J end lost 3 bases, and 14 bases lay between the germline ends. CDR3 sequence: CASSLGQGSYYEQYF. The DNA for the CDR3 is TGTGCCAGCAGTTTAGGGCAGGGGTCCTACTACGAGCAGTACTTC.

Written as DNA, the CDR3 is TGTGCCTGGAGTGTAGGGGCGGGAGGCTACACCTTC. Amino acid sequence: CAWSVGAGGYTF. This chain links TRBV30 with TRBJ1-2; TRBD1 might be the D (5 bases). CDR1 and CDR2 from the germline V gene are GTSNPN and SVGIG (reference sequence). With 0 bases removed from V and 8 bases from J, the gap between germline ends came to 10 bases. The CDR3 spans 12 residues.

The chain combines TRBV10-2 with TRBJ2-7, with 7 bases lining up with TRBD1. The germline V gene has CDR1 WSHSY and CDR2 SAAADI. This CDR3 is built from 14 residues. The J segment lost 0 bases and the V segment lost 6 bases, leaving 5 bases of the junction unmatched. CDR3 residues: CASRVDRSSYEQYF. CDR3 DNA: TGCGCCAGCAGGGTGGACAGGAGCTCCTACGAGCAGTACTTC.

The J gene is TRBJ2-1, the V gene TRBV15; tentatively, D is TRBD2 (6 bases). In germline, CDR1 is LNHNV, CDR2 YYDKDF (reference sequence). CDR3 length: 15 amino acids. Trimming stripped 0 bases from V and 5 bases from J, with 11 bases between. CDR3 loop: CATSREVTRNNEQFF. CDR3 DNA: TGTGCCACCAGCAGAGAGGTGACTAGGAACAATGAGCAGTTCTTC.

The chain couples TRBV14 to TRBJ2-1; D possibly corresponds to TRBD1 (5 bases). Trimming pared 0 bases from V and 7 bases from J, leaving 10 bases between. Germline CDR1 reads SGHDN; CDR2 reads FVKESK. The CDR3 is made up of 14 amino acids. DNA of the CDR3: TGTGCCAGCAGCCAAGAAGGACAACCTAATGAGCAGTTCTTC. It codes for CASSQEGQPNEQFF.

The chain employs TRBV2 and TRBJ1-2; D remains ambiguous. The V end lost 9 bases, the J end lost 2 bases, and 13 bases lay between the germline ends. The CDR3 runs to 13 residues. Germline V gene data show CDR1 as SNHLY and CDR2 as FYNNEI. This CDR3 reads CASFGVENYGYTF. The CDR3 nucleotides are TGTGCCAGTTTCGGAGTGGAAAACTATGGCTACACCTTC.

The CDR3 here is CASSPLEDTQYF. The CDR3 DNA sequence: TGTGCCAGCTCCCCTTTAGAGGATACGCAGTATTTT. This sequence joins TRBV18 and TRBJ2-3; D gene uncertain. The V end was cut by 6 bases, the J end by 6 bases, with 10 bases between. Looked up from germline, CDR1 is KGHSH and CDR2 is LQKENI. The CDR3 contains 12 residues.

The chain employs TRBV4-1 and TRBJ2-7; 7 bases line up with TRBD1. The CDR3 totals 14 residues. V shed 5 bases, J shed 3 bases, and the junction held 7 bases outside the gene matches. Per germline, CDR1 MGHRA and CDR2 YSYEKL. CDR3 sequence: CASSTTTGSYEQYF. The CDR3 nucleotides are TGCGCCAGCAGCACCACGACAGGGAGCTACGAGCAGTACTTC.

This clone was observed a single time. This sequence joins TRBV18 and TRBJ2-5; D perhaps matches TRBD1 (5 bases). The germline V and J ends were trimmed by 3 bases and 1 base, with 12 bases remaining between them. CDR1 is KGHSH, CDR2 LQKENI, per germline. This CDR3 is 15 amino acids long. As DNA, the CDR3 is TGTGCCAGCTCACCGGCACAGGAAATCCAAGAGACCCAGTACTTC. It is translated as CASSPAQEIQETQYF.

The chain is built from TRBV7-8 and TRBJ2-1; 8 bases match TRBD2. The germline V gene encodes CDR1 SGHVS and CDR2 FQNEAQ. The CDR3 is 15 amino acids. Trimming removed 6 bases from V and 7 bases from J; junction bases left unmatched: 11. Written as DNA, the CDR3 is TGTGCCAGCAGTTCCCGGGAGGGCCAGGGGAATGAGCAGTTCTTC. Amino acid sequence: CASSSREGQGNEQFF.

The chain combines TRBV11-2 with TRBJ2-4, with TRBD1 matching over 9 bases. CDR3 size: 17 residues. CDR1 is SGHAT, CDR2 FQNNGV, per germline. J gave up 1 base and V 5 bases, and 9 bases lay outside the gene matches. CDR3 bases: TGTGCCAGCAGCCCCAACAGGGGGCAAGGGGCCAAAAACATTCAGTACTTC. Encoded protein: CASSPNRGQGAKNIQYF.

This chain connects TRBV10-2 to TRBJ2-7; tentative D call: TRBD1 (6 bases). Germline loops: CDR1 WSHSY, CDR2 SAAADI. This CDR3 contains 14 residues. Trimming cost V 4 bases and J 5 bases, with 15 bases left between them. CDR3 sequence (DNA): TGCGCCAGCAGTGGGCAGGGGTGCCCCAACGAGCAGTACTTC. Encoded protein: CASSGQGCPNEQYF.